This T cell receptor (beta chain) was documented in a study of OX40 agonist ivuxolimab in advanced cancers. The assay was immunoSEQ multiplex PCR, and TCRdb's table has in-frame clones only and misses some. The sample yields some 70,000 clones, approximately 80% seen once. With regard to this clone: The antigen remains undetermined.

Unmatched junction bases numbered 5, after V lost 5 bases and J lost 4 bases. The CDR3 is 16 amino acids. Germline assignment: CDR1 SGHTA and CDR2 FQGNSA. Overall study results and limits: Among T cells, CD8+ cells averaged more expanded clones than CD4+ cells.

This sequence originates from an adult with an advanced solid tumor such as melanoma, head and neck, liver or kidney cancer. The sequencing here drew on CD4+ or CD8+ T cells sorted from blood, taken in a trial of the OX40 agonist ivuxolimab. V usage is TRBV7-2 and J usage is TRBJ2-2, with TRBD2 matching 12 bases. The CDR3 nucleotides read TGTGCCAGCAGCCCCCCGGGACTAGCGGGCACCGGGGAGCTGTTTTTT. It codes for CASSPPGLAGTGELFF.